Listed below are T cell receptor beta chains from one sample, sequenced in a study of T cells after yellow fever vaccination. TCRdb reprocessed the 5' RACE reads with MiXCR, giving one entry per CDR3 protein. Seen here are some 320,000 distinct CDR3 sequences, approximately 9% observed once, and the top ten hold under 20%. This sample comprised PBMCs, obtained on the day of the first yellow fever vaccination. The receptors here all came from a man younger than 35 who received the YFV17D yellow fever vaccine. Both conserved end residues are part of each CDR3. The D gene is left open where the match is weak. Where a row states a size, it is once, few, many or the class of an expanded clone; other rows omit it.

j_call: TRBJ2-1; v_call: TRBV7-2; clone_size: .; d_call: TRBD2; cdr3_aa: CASTPGGGVGDEQFF; cdr3_nt: TGTGCCAGCACCCCCGGGGGGGGAGTCGGCGATGAGCAGTTCTTC
j_call: TRBJ2-1; v_call: TRBV4-2; clone_size: few; d_call: TRBD2; cdr3_aa: CASSRLAGAPSYNEQFF; cdr3_nt: TGTGCCAGCAGCCGACTAGCGGGAGCACCCTCCTACAATGAGCAGTTCTTC
j_call: TRBJ1-4; v_call: TRBV5-1; clone_size: few; d_call: TRBD1; cdr3_aa: CASGARTGGFEKLFF; cdr3_nt: TGCGCCAGCGGCGCCCGGACAGGGGGTTTTGAAAAACTGTTTTTT
j_call: TRBJ1-5; v_call: TRBV6-2/TRBV6-3; clone_size: few; d_call: .; cdr3_aa: CASSYSRSNQPQHF; cdr3_nt: TGTGCCAGCAGTTACAGCCGTAGCAATCAGCCCCAGCATTTT
j_call: TRBJ1-2; v_call: TRBV29-1; clone_size: .; d_call: .; cdr3_aa: CSVEALQGRDYGYTF; cdr3_nt: TGCAGCGTTGAAGCTCTCCAGGGGAGGGACTATGGCTACACCTTC
j_call: TRBJ1-3; v_call: TRBV2; clone_size: .; d_call: .; cdr3_aa: CASSLSLGGTIYF; cdr3_nt: TGTGCCAGCAGTTTAAGCCTTGGGGGCACCATATATTTT
j_call: TRBJ2-5; v_call: TRBV29-1; clone_size: few; d_call: .; cdr3_aa: CSVVKAGSQETQYF; cdr3_nt: TGCAGCGTTGTTAAGGCAGGGAGTCAAGAGACCCAGTACTTC
j_call: TRBJ2-1; v_call: TRBV7-9; clone_size: .; d_call: .; cdr3_aa: CASSTPGGFVQFF; cdr3_nt: TGTGCCAGCAGCACACCGGGGGGCTTCGTGCAGTTCTTC
j_call: TRBJ2-1; v_call: TRBV7-3; clone_size: many; d_call: TRBD2; cdr3_aa: CASSRGGSSYNEQFF; cdr3_nt: TGTGCCAGCAGCCGGGGGGGAAGCTCCTACAATGAGCAGTTCTTC
j_call: TRBJ1-2; v_call: TRBV6-2/TRBV6-3; clone_size: few; d_call: TRBD1; cdr3_aa: CASSPGTGAIFYTF; cdr3_nt: TGTGCCAGCAGCCCCGGGACAGGCGCAATTTTCTACACCTTC
j_call: TRBJ2-1; v_call: TRBV5-5; clone_size: .; d_call: TRBD2; cdr3_aa: CASSLDSGAYSYNEQFF; cdr3_nt: TGTGCCAGCAGCTTGGATAGCGGGGCTTACTCCTACAATGAGCAGTTCTTC
j_call: TRBJ2-1; v_call: TRBV4-1; clone_size: few; d_call: .; cdr3_aa: CASAQRAYNEQFF; cdr3_nt: TGCGCCAGCGCGCAACGGGCCTACAATGAGCAGTTCTTC
j_call: TRBJ2-3; v_call: TRBV28; clone_size: .; d_call: TRBD2; cdr3_aa: CASSPLGSGTSPDTQYF; cdr3_nt: TGTGCCAGCAGTCCGCTGGGATCCGGGACTAGCCCAGATACGCAGTATTTT
j_call: TRBJ2-3; v_call: TRBV10-3; clone_size: few; d_call: .; cdr3_aa: CAISEFREPQYF; cdr3_nt: TGTGCCATCAGTGAGTTCAGGGAGCCGCAGTATTTT
j_call: TRBJ1-2; v_call: TRBV7-2; clone_size: many; d_call: TRBD1; cdr3_aa: CASSVLPSTGQGAGYTF; cdr3_nt: TGTGCCAGCAGCGTACTTCCTTCAACGGGGCAGGGGGCTGGCTACACCTTC
j_call: TRBJ1-2; v_call: TRBV7-9; clone_size: few; d_call: TRBD1; cdr3_aa: CASSPTGEKGYTF; cdr3_nt: TGTGCCAGCAGCCCGACAGGGGAGAAGGGCTACACCTTC
j_call: TRBJ2-2; v_call: TRBV7-9; clone_size: .; d_call: .; cdr3_aa: CASSTRDGDTGELFF; cdr3_nt: TGTGCCAGCAGTACTCGGGACGGAGACACCGGGGAGCTGTTTTTT
j_call: TRBJ1-1; v_call: TRBV4-2; clone_size: many; d_call: .; cdr3_aa: CASSQARFEVGKRDFF; cdr3_nt: TGTGCCAGCAGCCAAGCAAGGTTCGAGGTTGGGAAAAGGGATTTCTTT
j_call: TRBJ2-6; v_call: TRBV6-7; clone_size: .; d_call: .; cdr3_aa: CASLESGANVLTF; cdr3_nt: TGTGCCAGCTTAGAATCTGGGGCCAACGTCCTGACTTTC
j_call: TRBJ1-5; v_call: TRBV7-9; clone_size: few; d_call: .; cdr3_aa: CASSPGEIGNQPQHF; cdr3_nt: TGTGCCAGCAGCCCCGGGGAGATTGGAAATCAGCCCCAGCATTTT
j_call: TRBJ1-6; v_call: TRBV20-1; clone_size: .; d_call: .; cdr3_aa: CSARGRGYNSPLHF; cdr3_nt: TGCAGTGCTAGGGGGCGCGGGTATAATTCACCCCTCCACTTT
j_call: TRBJ1-5; v_call: TRBV5-1; clone_size: few; d_call: .; cdr3_aa: CASSWGTDSNQPQHF; cdr3_nt: TGCGCCAGCAGCTGGGGGACGGATAGCAATCAGCCCCAGCATTTT
j_call: TRBJ2-1; v_call: TRBV20-1; clone_size: many; d_call: .; cdr3_aa: CSARQDPYNEQFF; cdr3_nt: TGCAGTGCTAGACAGGATCCATACAATGAGCAGTTCTTC
j_call: TRBJ2-5; v_call: TRBV5-4; clone_size: few; d_call: .; cdr3_aa: CASSLDADEYF; cdr3_nt: TGTGCCAGCAGCTTGGATGCCGATGAATACTTC
j_call: TRBJ2-2; v_call: TRBV29-1; clone_size: .; d_call: .; cdr3_aa: CSVGNRWTGELFF; cdr3_nt: TGCAGCGTTGGAAACAGGTGGACCGGGGAGCTGTTTTTT
j_call: TRBJ1-4; v_call: TRBV29-1; clone_size: .; d_call: .; cdr3_aa: CSAGNGTKLFF; cdr3_nt: TGCAGCGCTGGAAACGGGACAAAACTGTTTTTT
j_call: TRBJ1-2; v_call: TRBV6-1; clone_size: .; d_call: TRBD1; cdr3_aa: CASSLDRPAYGYTF; cdr3_nt: TGTGCCAGCAGCCTGGACAGGCCGGCCTATGGCTACACCTTC
j_call: TRBJ1-5; v_call: TRBV7-8; clone_size: few; d_call: .; cdr3_aa: CASSRLGPGPQHF; cdr3_nt: TGTGCCAGCAGCCGTCTAGGGCCAGGGCCCCAGCATTTT
j_call: TRBJ1-1; v_call: TRBV29-1; clone_size: few; d_call: TRBD1; cdr3_aa: CSVGQGWGSEAFF; cdr3_nt: TGCAGCGTCGGACAGGGGTGGGGGTCTGAAGCTTTCTTT
j_call: TRBJ2-1; v_call: TRBV29-1; clone_size: .; d_call: .; cdr3_aa: CSVEGGLYNEQFF; cdr3_nt: TGCAGCGTTGAAGGTGGACTCTACAATGAGCAGTTCTTC
j_call: TRBJ1-6; v_call: TRBV2; clone_size: many; d_call: .; cdr3_aa: CASSEELRDSPLHF; cdr3_nt: TGTGCCAGCAGTGAGGAACTTAGGGATTCACCCCTCCACTTT
j_call: TRBJ2-2; v_call: TRBV12-3/TRBV12-4; clone_size: .; d_call: TRBD2; cdr3_aa: CASRSGGGDTGELFF; cdr3_nt: TGTGCCAGCAGGAGCGGGGGGGGGGACACCGGGGAGCTGTTTTTT
j_call: TRBJ2-2; v_call: TRBV29-1; clone_size: few; d_call: TRBD2; cdr3_aa: CSVWTSGGAGELFF; cdr3_nt: TGCAGCGTTTGGACTAGCGGGGGGGCCGGGGAGCTGTTTTTT
j_call: TRBJ1-2; v_call: TRBV4-1; clone_size: few; d_call: .; cdr3_aa: CASSQAGNYGYTF; cdr3_nt: TGCGCCAGCAGCCAAGCAGGGAACTATGGCTACACCTTC
j_call: TRBJ1-4; v_call: TRBV5-1; clone_size: many; d_call: TRBD1; cdr3_aa: CASSPLTGIEEKLFF; cdr3_nt: TGCGCCAGCAGCCCGCTGACAGGGATTGAGGAAAAACTGTTTTTT
j_call: TRBJ2-1; v_call: TRBV6-2/TRBV6-3; clone_size: few; d_call: .; cdr3_aa: CASSYGAHGDEQFF; cdr3_nt: TGTGCCAGCAGTTACGGGGCTCATGGGGATGAGCAGTTCTTC
j_call: TRBJ2-5; v_call: TRBV7-3; clone_size: many; d_call: .; cdr3_aa: CASSLTGFTPEETQYF; cdr3_nt: TGTGCCAGCAGCTTAACGGGCTTCACCCCGGAAGAGACCCAGTACTTC
j_call: TRBJ1-1; v_call: TRBV5-4; clone_size: .; d_call: .; cdr3_aa: CASSLPRGSLNTEAFF; cdr3_nt: TGTGCCAGCAGCTTGCCACGAGGGAGTTTGAACACTGAAGCTTTCTTT
j_call: TRBJ2-7; v_call: TRBV7-9; clone_size: .; d_call: TRBD1; cdr3_aa: CASSLGQAYKQYF; cdr3_nt: TGTGCCAGCAGTCTCGGACAGGCCTACAAGCAGTACTTC
j_call: TRBJ2-3; v_call: TRBV5-1; clone_size: many; d_call: TRBD2; cdr3_aa: CASSPNRVGGAGADTQYF; cdr3_nt: TGCGCCAGCAGCCCCAACAGGGTCGGGGGGGCAGGGGCAGATACGCAGTATTTT
j_call: TRBJ2-3; v_call: TRBV12-3/TRBV12-4; clone_size: many; d_call: .; cdr3_aa: CASSPSTADTQYF; cdr3_nt: TGTGCCAGCAGTCCCTCGACAGCAGATACGCAGTATTTT
j_call: TRBJ1-5; v_call: TRBV20-1; clone_size: few; d_call: .; cdr3_aa: CSASQGPGQPQHF; cdr3_nt: TGCAGTGCTTCACAGGGTCCGGGCCAGCCCCAGCATTTT
j_call: TRBJ2-3; v_call: TRBV5-1; clone_size: few; d_call: TRBD2; cdr3_aa: CASSLQRGLDTQYF; cdr3_nt: TGCGCCAGCAGCTTACAGCGGGGGTTAGATACGCAGTATTTT
j_call: TRBJ1-2; v_call: TRBV5-7; clone_size: .; d_call: .; cdr3_aa: CASSYGGNLFGYTF; cdr3_nt: TGTGCCAGCAGCTACGGGGGGAACTTATTTGGCTACACCTTC
j_call: TRBJ2-7; v_call: TRBV4-3; clone_size: many; d_call: TRBD1; cdr3_aa: CASSQAQGTGAYEQYF; cdr3_nt: TGCGCCAGCAGCCAGGCACAAGGGACAGGGGCCTACGAGCAGTACTTC
j_call: TRBJ2-7; v_call: TRBV20-1; clone_size: many; d_call: TRBD1; cdr3_aa: CSARDPTGGVYEQYF; cdr3_nt: TGCAGTGCTAGAGACCCGACAGGGGGCGTCTACGAGCAGTACTTC
j_call: TRBJ2-7; v_call: TRBV5-4; clone_size: many; d_call: .; cdr3_aa: CASSLGAQRYF; cdr3_nt: TGTGCCAGCAGCTTGGGGGCTCAGAGGTACTTC
j_call: TRBJ2-7; v_call: TRBV27; clone_size: .; d_call: .; cdr3_aa: CASSLLSGEDFGSYEQYF; cdr3_nt: TGTGCCAGCAGTTTATTGTCAGGGGAGGATTTCGGGTCCTACGAGCAGTACTTC
j_call: TRBJ2-7; v_call: TRBV5-5; clone_size: .; d_call: .; cdr3_aa: CASSLHPGSSYEQYF; cdr3_nt: TGTGCCAGCAGCCTACACCCTGGAAGCTCCTACGAGCAGTACTTC
j_call: TRBJ1-5; v_call: TRBV6-2/TRBV6-3; clone_size: many; d_call: .; cdr3_aa: CASRLDTNQPQHF; cdr3_nt: TGTGCCAGCAGACTCGACACAAATCAGCCCCAGCATTTT
j_call: TRBJ2-3; v_call: TRBV19; clone_size: many; d_call: TRBD1; cdr3_aa: CASSLWTGRADTQYF; cdr3_nt: TGTGCCAGTAGTCTCTGGACAGGGCGTGCAGATACGCAGTATTTT
j_call: TRBJ2-1; v_call: TRBV29-1; clone_size: few; d_call: .; cdr3_aa: CSVGQSSSYNEQFF; cdr3_nt: TGCAGCGTCGGACAGTCGAGCTCCTACAATGAGCAGTTCTTC
j_call: TRBJ1-1; v_call: TRBV7-2; clone_size: many; d_call: .; cdr3_aa: CASSLGGPQNTEAFF; cdr3_nt: TGTGCCAGCAGCTTAGGTGGGCCACAGAACACTGAAGCTTTCTTT
j_call: TRBJ2-1; v_call: TRBV20-1; clone_size: few; d_call: TRBD2; cdr3_aa: CSALKGPGGNEQFF; cdr3_nt: TGCAGTGCTCTTAAGGGTCCCGGGGGGAACGAGCAGTTCTTC
j_call: TRBJ2-7; v_call: TRBV7-6; clone_size: few; d_call: TRBD2; cdr3_aa: CASSSGLAGGGEQYF; cdr3_nt: TGTGCCAGCAGCTCCGGACTAGCGGGGGGAGGTGAGCAGTACTTC
j_call: TRBJ1-5; v_call: TRBV20-1; clone_size: .; d_call: .; cdr3_aa: CSASRDPNQPQHF; cdr3_nt: TGCAGTGCTAGTCGGGACCCCAATCAGCCCCAGCATTTT
j_call: TRBJ2-3; v_call: TRBV12-3/TRBV12-4; clone_size: .; d_call: TRBD2; cdr3_aa: CASSPAGAPDTQYF; cdr3_nt: TGTGCCAGCAGTCCAGCGGGGGCCCCAGATACGCAGTATTTT
j_call: TRBJ2-7; v_call: TRBV5-1; clone_size: few; d_call: .; cdr3_aa: CASGGAEQYF; cdr3_nt: TGCGCCAGCGGGGGAGCCGAGCAGTACTTC